This T cell receptor beta chain derives from a study of radiation and T cells in renal cell carcinoma. Libraries were prepared by immunoSEQ multiplex PCR; TCRdb keeps only in-frame clonotypes and omits some of them. This table holds about 120,000 clones, over 75% found once. The V and J ends lost 4 bases and 1 base, in that order; junction bases with no gene match: 13. This CDR3 contains 18 residues. CDR1 MNHEY and CDR2 SMNVEV come from the germline V gene (reference sequence). Time point: blood 2 weeks post-SBRT. This sample's treatment: 15 Gy SBRT to primary tumor, nephrectomy 4 weeks later. Serial blood draws occurred at baseline and 2 and 4 weeks post-SBRT.

The specimen was blood, collected from a patient whose treatment included radiotherapy and nephrectomy. The TCR was taken from a woman aged 60-75 years with renal cell carcinoma. This chain uses TRBV27 with TRBJ1-2, with 9 bases matching TRBD1. The CDR3 DNA is TGTGCCAGCAGTTCTTTAAGGGACAGGGAAGTCTTTAACTATGGCTACACCTTC. Its protein is CASSSLRDREVFNYGYTF.